This TCR beta chain was captured by sequencing in a study of siplizumab effects on memory and regulatory T cells. Findings and limits, study-wide: Under siplizumab, alloreactive sequences traced to unstimulated CD4+ memory cells were significantly reduced. An assignable naive or memory phenotype was lacking in roughly 80-96% of proliferating CD4+ or CD8+ clones. Naive T cell populations appeared to exhibit greater diversity than memory cells and appeared to be major alloresponse contributors.

This CDR3 contains 13 residues. V was pared by 0 bases and J by 7 bases, with 8 bases between. In germline, CDR1 is SGDLS, CDR2 YYNGEE. Clones were read by immunoSEQ multiplex PCR, and TCRdb kept only the in-frame ones, dropping some. The table records 85,000 or so clones, approximately 95% of them present only once. Concerning this clone: Its antigen is as yet unknown.

The sequence came from a human donor in good health. The specimen was CD8+ T cells sorted from blood. The chain employs TRBV9 and TRBJ2-1; the D is unclear. The CDR3 region has the DNA TGTGCCAGCAGCGTAGGCGCTAAGAATGAGCAGTTCTTC. Protein: CASSVGAKNEQFF.